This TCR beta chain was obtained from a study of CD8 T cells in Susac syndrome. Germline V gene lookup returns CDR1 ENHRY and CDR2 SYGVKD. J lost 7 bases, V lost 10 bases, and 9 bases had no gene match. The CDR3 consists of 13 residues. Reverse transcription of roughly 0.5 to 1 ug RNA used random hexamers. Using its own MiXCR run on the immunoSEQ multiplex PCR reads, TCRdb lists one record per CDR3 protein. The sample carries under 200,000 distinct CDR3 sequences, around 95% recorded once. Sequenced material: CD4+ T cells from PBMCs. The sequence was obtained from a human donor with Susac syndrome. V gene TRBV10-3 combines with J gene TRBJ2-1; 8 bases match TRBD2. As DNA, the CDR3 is TGTGCCAACAAAGCGGGAGAGGAGAATGAGCAGTTCTTC. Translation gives CANKAGEENEQFF.